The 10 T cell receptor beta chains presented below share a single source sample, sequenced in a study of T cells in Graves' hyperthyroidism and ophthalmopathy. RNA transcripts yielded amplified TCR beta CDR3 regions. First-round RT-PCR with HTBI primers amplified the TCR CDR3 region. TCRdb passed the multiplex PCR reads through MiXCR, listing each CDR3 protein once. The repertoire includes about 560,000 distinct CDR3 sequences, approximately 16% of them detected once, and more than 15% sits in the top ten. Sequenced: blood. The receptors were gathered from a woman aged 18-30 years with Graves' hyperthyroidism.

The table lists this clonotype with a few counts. The CDR3: CASSAAERVYNEQFF. The DNA of the CDR3 is TGTGCCAGCAGTGCTGCGGAACGCGTCTACAATGAGCAGTTCTTC. The chain links TRBV2 to TRBJ2-1; D ambiguous. The germline gives CDR1 SNHLY, CDR2 FYNNEI. V lost 4 bases, J lost 3 bases, and 13 bases lay in between. There are 15 residues in the CDR3.

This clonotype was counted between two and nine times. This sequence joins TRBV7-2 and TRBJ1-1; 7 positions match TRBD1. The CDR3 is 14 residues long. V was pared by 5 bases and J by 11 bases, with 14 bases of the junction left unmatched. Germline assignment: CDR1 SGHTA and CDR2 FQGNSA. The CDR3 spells CASSPKGDTGAAFF. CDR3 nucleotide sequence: TGTGCCAGCAGCCCCAAAGGGGACACAGGGGCGGCTTTCTTT.

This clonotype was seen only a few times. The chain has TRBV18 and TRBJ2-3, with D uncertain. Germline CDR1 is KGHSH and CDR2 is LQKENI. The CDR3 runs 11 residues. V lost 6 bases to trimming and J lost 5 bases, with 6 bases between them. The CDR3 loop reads CASSGVDTQYF. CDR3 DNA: TGTGCCAGCTCTGGGGTAGATACGCAGTATTTT.

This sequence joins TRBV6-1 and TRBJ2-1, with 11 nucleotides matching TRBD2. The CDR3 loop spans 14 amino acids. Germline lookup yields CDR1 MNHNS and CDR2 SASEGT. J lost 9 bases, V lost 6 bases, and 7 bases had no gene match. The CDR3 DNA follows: TGTGCCAGCAGGGGTAGCGGGGGGGCCCCTGAGCAGTTCTTC. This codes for CASRGSGGAPEQFF.

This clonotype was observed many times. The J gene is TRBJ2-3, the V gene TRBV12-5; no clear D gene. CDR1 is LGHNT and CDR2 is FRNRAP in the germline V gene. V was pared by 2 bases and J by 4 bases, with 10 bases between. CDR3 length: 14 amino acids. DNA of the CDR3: TGTGCTAGTGGTTTGACGTTAGGTGCAGATACGCAGTATTTT. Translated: CASGLTLGADTQYF.

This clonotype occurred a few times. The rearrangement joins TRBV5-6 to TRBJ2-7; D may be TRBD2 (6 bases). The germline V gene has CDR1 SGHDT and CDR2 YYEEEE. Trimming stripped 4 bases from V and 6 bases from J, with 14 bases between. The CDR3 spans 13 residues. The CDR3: CASSPTGTFEQYF. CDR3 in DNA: TGTGCCAGCAGCCCAACCGGGACTTTCGAGCAGTACTTC.

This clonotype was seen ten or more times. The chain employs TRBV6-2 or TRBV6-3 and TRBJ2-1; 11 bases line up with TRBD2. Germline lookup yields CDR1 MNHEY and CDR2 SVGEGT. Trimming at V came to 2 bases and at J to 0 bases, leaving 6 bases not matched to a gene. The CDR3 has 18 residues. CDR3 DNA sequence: TGTGCCAGCAGTTACCCCCTAGCGGGGGGTAGCTCCTACAATGAGCAGTTCTTC. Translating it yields CASSYPLAGGSSYNEQFF.

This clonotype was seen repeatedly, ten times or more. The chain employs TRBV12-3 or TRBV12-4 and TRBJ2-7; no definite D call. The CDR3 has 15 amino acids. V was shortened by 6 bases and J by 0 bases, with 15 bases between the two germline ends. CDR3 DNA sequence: TGTGCCAGCAGCCCGGTGGTGGCGGACTCCTACGAGCAGTACTTC. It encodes CASSPVVADSYEQYF.

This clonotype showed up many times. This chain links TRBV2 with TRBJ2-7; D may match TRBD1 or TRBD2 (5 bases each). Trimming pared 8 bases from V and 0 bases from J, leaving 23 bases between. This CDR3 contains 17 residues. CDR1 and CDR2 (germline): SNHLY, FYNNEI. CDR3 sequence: CASSRESSRRFSYEQYF. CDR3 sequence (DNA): TGTGCCAGCTCCAGGGAGTCGAGTCGTCGATTCTCCTACGAGCAGTACTTC.

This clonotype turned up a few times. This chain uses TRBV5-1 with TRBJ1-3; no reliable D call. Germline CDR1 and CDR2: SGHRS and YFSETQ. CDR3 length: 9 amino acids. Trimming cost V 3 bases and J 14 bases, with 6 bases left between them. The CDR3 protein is CASSSLLYF. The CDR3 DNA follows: TGCGCCAGCAGCTCCCTGTTATATTTT.